This T cell receptor beta chain was identified in a study of cytomegalovirus exposure and HLA in healthy donors. Study conclusions and caveats: Rates of TCR association differed by HLA locus in a later analysis, with DRB1 highest and HLA-C lowest. Most of the TCR beta V segments (in an earlier analysis) were productive either about 87% or about 30% of the time. Some segments of the V type, notably TRBV6-2 and TRBV6-3, were excluded as indistinguishable.

The germline CDR1 and CDR2 sequences are KGHSH and LQKENI. V gave up 5 bases and J gave up 0 bases, with 7 bases separating them. CDR3 length: 13 residues. Of note for this clone: Its cognate antigen is unknown.

This PCR relied on a set of 60 Vbeta primers and 13 Jbeta primers. The assay was immunoSEQ multiplex PCR, and TCRdb's table has in-frame clones only and misses some. Here the sample spans under 200,000 clones, approximately 84% being singletons. Sequenced: PBMCs. The J gene is TRBJ1-1, the V gene TRBV18; D remains unclear. This sequence was found in a woman aged 45-65 years in good health and CMV-seropositive. Here the CDR3 reads CASSNTVNTEAFF. Written as DNA, the CDR3 is TGTGCCAGCTCAAACACAGTGAACACTGAAGCTTTCTTT.